Below are 16 T cell receptor beta chains sequenced from a single sample in a study of blood T cell repertoires in COVID-19. Libraries were prepared by immunoSEQ multiplex PCR; TCRdb keeps only in-frame clonotypes and omits some of them. Among about 370,000 clones listed, approximately 92% were seen once. The specimen sequenced was PBMCs or T cells enriched from blood (not recorded which). The receptors shown here come from a man aged 18 to 35 who had recovered from COVID-19.

This chain links TRBV21-1 with TRBJ2-2; the D call of TRBD2 is as the table states it, not checked on the DNA. TRBV21-1 corresponds to a pseudogene. This CDR3 has 13 amino acids. Here the CDR3 DNA reads TGTGCCACCGAGACTCGTTCCACCGGGGAGCTGTTTTTT. Protein product: CATETRSTGELFF.

Only a few counts were recorded for this clone. This chain joins TRBV28 and TRBJ1-5; 9 bases map to TRBD1. V was clipped by 6 bases and J by 4 bases; unmatched bases: 4. Germline CDR1 and CDR2: MDHEN and SYDVKM. This CDR3 comprises 14 residues. The CDR3 reads CASRTGGGNQPQHF. CDR3 bases: TGTGCCAGCAGAACAGGGGGCGGTAATCAGCCCCAGCATTTT.

V and J are TRBV7-2 and TRBJ2-1; D uncertain. CDR1 is SGHTA and CDR2 is FQGNSA in the germline V gene. Between the trimmed V and J ends, which lost 5 bases and 0 bases, there was a span of 11 bases. The CDR3 is made up of 15 amino acids. The CDR3 DNA sequence: TGTGCCAGCAGCGTCGACAAGAGCTCCTACAATGAGCAGTTCTTC. Encoded protein: CASSVDKSSYNEQFF. The variable domain in full, completed from reference TRBV7-2 and TRBJ2-1, reads GAGVSQSPSNKVTEKGKDVELRCDPISGHTALYWYRQSLGQGLEFLIYFQGNSAPDKSGLPSDRFSAERTGGSVSTLTIQRTQQEDSAVYLCASSVDKSSYNEQFFGPGTRLTVL.

The rearrangement links TRBV6-5 to TRBJ2-2; D not resolved. Trimming took off 6 bases at V and 5 bases at J, with 7 bases between the two ends. Germline V lookup: CDR1 MNHEY, CDR2 SVGAGI. The CDR3 extends over 12 amino acids. The CDR3 sequence is CASRSGTGELFF. CDR3 nucleotides: TGTGCCAGCAGGTCCGGGACCGGGGAGCTGTTTTTT.

This chain links TRBV28 with TRBJ1-5; D is unclear. Germline V gene lookup returns CDR1 MDHEN and CDR2 SYDVKM. The CDR3 has 11 residues. V was clipped by 7 bases and J by 4 bases, with 5 bases between them. This CDR3 reads CASNNNQPQHF. The CDR3 coding sequence is TGTGCCAGCAACAATAATCAGCCCCAGCATTTT. The full variable domain, rest sourced from reference TRBV28 and TRBJ1-5, is DVKVTQSSRYLVKRTGEKVFLECVQDMDHENMFWYRQDPGLGLRLIYFSYDVKMKEKGDIPEGYSVSREKKERFSLILESASTNQTSMYLCASNNNQPQHFGDGTRLSIL.

This chain joins TRBV2 and TRBJ2-5; 7 bases fit TRBD2. Germline V lookup: CDR1 SNHLY, CDR2 FYNNEI. The CDR3 consists of 15 residues. After removal of 4 bases from V and 4 bases from J, the junction contained 9 bases not matched to a gene. CDR3 in amino acids: CASSVGSGGAETQYF. CDR3 DNA sequence: TGTGCCAGCAGTGTTGGGTCGGGGGGTGCAGAGACCCAGTACTTC.

The chain carries TRBV10-1 and TRBJ1-1; TRBD1 is a possible D gene (6 bases). Germline lookup yields CDR1 WNHNN and CDR2 SYGVQD (reference sequence). This CDR3 is built from 18 residues. Trimming stripped 7 bases from V and 6 bases from J, with 30 bases between. CDR3 nucleotide sequence: TGCGCCAGCACCTCCCCACCGGGACAAAGATACGGATTTGCTGAAGCTTTCTTT. Protein: CASTSPPGQRYGFAEAFF.

This clone was recorded only once. V usage is TRBV19 and J usage is TRBJ1-5, with D maybe TRBD1 (6 bases). V was pared by 4 bases and J by 9 bases, with 19 bases between. The germline CDR1 and CDR2 sequences are LNHDA and SQIVND (reference sequence). The CDR3 is made up of 15 amino acids. The CDR3, as DNA: TGTGCCAGTAGTAGAGAGACAGCCGGGGGGCCGCCCCAGCATTTT. This codes for CASSRETAGGPPQHF. The whole variable domain, remainder taken from reference TRBV19 and TRBJ1-5, is DGGITQSPKYLFRKEGQNVTLSCEQNLNHDAMYWYRQDPGQGLRLIYYSQIVNDFQKGDIAEGYSVSREKKESFPLTVTSAQKNPTAFYLCASSRETAGGPPQHFGDGTRLSIL.

This clone is a singleton in its sample. V gene TRBV21-1 combines with J gene TRBJ2-6; the table's D call, TRBD2, has no DNA check behind it. TRBV21-1 is recorded as a pseudogene. The CDR3 runs to 20 residues. CDR3 region: CASSRTGLAGGGSGANVLTF. The DNA of the CDR3 is TGTGCCAGCAGCAGGACCGGACTAGCGGGGGGTGGATCTGGGGCCAACGTCCTGACTTTC.

In DNA, the CDR3 is TGCAGTGCTAGTAGAGCCCGGGTACCGACGGGGGGGGAGCTGTTTTTT. This sequence encodes CSASRARVPTGGELFF. The chain has TRBV20-1 and TRBJ2-2, with D possibly matching TRBD2 (5 bases). The CDR3 loop spans 16 amino acids. Germline V CDR1 and CDR2: DFQATT, SNEGSKA (reference sequence). The V end was cut by 3 bases, the J end by 8 bases, with 22 bases between.

The chain recombines TRBV5-4 with TRBJ2-3, with 15 bases matching TRBD2. With 2 bases clipped from V and 1 base from J, the junction kept 5 bases outside the gene matches. The CDR3 has 18 amino acids. The germline gives CDR1 SGHNT, CDR2 YYREEE (reference sequence). CDR3: CASSFGLAGGPGTDTQYF. The CDR3 coding sequence is TGTGCCAGCAGCTTTGGACTAGCGGGAGGGCCTGGCACAGATACGCAGTATTTT.

The genes are TRBV7-2 and TRBJ2-7; perhaps TRBD2 as D (5 bases). Trimming stripped 4 bases from V and 0 bases from J, with 13 bases between. CDR1 is SGHTA, CDR2 FQGNSA, per germline. This CDR3 region has 15 residues. CDR3 in amino acids: CASSSSRVSSYEQYF. DNA for the CDR3: TGTGCCAGCAGCTCGTCGCGGGTTAGCTCCTACGAGCAGTACTTC.

This clone has only one observation. The chain uses TRBV14 and TRBJ2-7, with 8 bases identical to TRBD1. The CDR3 is made up of 16 amino acids. Losses at the gene ends were 4 bases for V and 0 bases for J; bases not matched to a gene: 8. CDR1 and CDR2 from the germline V gene are SGHDN and FVKESK. This CDR3 is CASSPLGQDHSYEQYF. DNA for the CDR3: TGTGCCAGCAGCCCCCTGGGACAGGATCACTCCTACGAGCAGTACTTC.

The CDR3 sequence is CAWSGTGGQPQHF. In nucleotides, the CDR3 is TGTGCCTGGAGTGGAACAGGGGGCCAGCCCCAGCATTTT. The chain is built from TRBV30 and TRBJ1-5; 9 nucleotides agree with TRBD1. This CDR3 has 13 amino acids. CDR1 GTSNPN and CDR2 SVGIG come from the germline V gene (reference sequence). J lost 7 bases, V lost 1 base, and 2 bases had no gene match.

The genes are TRBV28 and TRBJ1-4, with a tentative D call TRBD1 (5 bases). V shed 6 bases and J shed 7 bases, with 12 bases lying between them. Germline V lookup: CDR1 MDHEN, CDR2 SYDVKM. The CDR3 runs to 13 residues. As DNA, the CDR3 is TGTGCCAGCAGGGGGCAAGGGGTTGAAAAACTGTTTTTT. Protein product: CASRGQGVEKLFF.

The V gene is TRBV7-9, the J gene TRBJ1-1; 8 bases align to TRBD1. The CDR3 consists of 12 residues. Germline V gene sequence: CDR1 SEHNR, CDR2 FQNEAQ (reference sequence). J gave up 6 bases and V 6 bases, and 3 bases lay outside the gene matches. This CDR3 reads CASSDRGAEAFF. In DNA form, the CDR3 reads TGTGCCAGCAGTGACAGGGGTGCTGAAGCTTTCTTT.